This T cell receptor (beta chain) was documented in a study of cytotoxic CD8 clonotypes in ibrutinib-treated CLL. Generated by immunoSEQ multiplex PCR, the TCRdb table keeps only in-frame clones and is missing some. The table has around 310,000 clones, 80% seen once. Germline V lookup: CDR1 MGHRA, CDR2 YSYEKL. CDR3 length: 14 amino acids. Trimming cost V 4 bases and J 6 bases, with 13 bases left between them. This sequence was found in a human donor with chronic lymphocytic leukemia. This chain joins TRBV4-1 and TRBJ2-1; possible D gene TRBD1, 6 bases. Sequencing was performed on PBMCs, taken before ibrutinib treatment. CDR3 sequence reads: CASSRPGASNEQFF. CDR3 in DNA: TGCGCCAGCAGCCGTCCAGGGGCTAGCAATGAGCAGTTCTTC.